This is a list of T cell receptor beta chains from one sample in a study of shared clonotypes between healthy human individuals. Repertoires were generated with immunoSEQ multiplex PCR, while TCRdb's copy carries only in-frame clones and drops some. The sample shows 1.5 million to 2.5 million clones, about 95% of them seen only once. Sequences were obtained from naive CD8+ T cells sorted from blood. These receptors were obtained from a man aged 18-30 years in good health. Both conserved end residues are part of each CDR3. Each record gives: V gene, CDR3 protein.

TRBV7-2 | CASSLAQEGIGNTIYF
TRBV28 | CASSLRTWTENTEAFF
TRBV18 | CASSKGETPTEAFF
TRBV4-3 | CASSQDTEDEQYF
TRBV21-1 | CASSPTGVGYEQYF
TRBV6-5 | CASSSGDRTYEQYF
TRBV7-9 | CASSWGGGEQYF
TRBV6-1 | CASSEGGALYEQYF
TRBV30 | CAWSEGSNTEAFF
TRBV4-3 | CASSQDYSGINQPQHF
TRBV4-3 | CASSSSGNTSTDTQYF
TRBV2 | CASSLVPTADNSPLHF
TRBV28 | CASNLDLTGRTDTQYF
TRBV11-2 | CASSLGVNEQFF
TRBV14 | CASSPGSGRIVFTDTQYF
TRBV6-5 | CASTLGGELFF
TRBV2 | CASSPTAEAFF
TRBV7-2 | CASSLGHFYEQYF
TRBV7-2 | CASSLEGKQGGYLGAFF
TRBV4-3 | CASSQGQGTYEQYF
TRBV18 | CASSQRDLNTGELFF
TRBV10-1 | CASSEYADAYNSPLHF
TRBV7-9 | CASSLVGGGSPEETQYF
TRBV4-3 | CASSQDFESYEQYF
TRBV9 | CASSVGTGAEQYF
TRBV10-3 | CAISGTGYEQYF
TRBV11-2 | CASSLAWGAGELFF
TRBV7-9 | CASSFPTGGNTEAFF
TRBV29-1 | CSVLPGLAGGQETQYF
TRBV4-1 | CASSFRTGDSYNEQFF
TRBV15 | CATSRALAGGGTDTQYF
TRBV5-5 | CASSSGLAGLEETQYF
TRBV11-2 | CASSGYGEANTEAFF
TRBV19 | CASSTPGDSNQPQHF
TRBV28 | CASSEGDEAYNTEAFF
TRBV29-1 | CSVEVRGQGNEQYF
TRBV11-2 | CASSLSFSLHEQYF
TRBV7-6 | CASSLEGRSGEQFF
TRBV6-1 | CASIRSHEDQPQHF
TRBV11-2 | CASSGLEDRYEQYF
TRBV7-6 | CASSLAGGARETQYF
TRBV27 | CASKGPSNVLTF
TRBV25-1 | CASSLQGTEAFF
TRBV9 | CASSSRTSGSQETQYF
TRBV6-5 | CATLTSGGSEQFF
TRBV5-4 | CASSLGWAGNTEAFF
TRBV9 | CASSVHPSSGTEAFF
TRBV30 | CAWSASVEETQYF
TRBV7-6 | CASSLAGGFPYEQYF